This T cell receptor beta chain was documented in a study of T cell responses to AZD1222 COVID-19 vaccine. Findings of the study overall: Donors, mostly white British, included more females; clonal diversity was possibly underestimated.

Assay used: immunoSEQ multiplex PCR; TCRdb lists only in-frame clones, some missing. Of roughly 150,000 clones in the sample, more than 85% were seen once. In the case of this clone: Its antigen is not known.

V was cut by 1 base and J by 5 bases, with 6 bases left in between. Germline assignment: CDR1 LGHNT and CDR2 FRNRAP. The CDR3 has 14 residues. The specimen comprised peripheral blood, sampled 28 days after the second AZD1222 dose. This rearrangement joins TRBV12-5 to TRBJ1-6; D unclear. The clonotype comes from an adult who received the AZD1222 COVID-19 vaccine. CDR3 loop: CASGLEQDNSPLHF. The DNA of the CDR3 is TGTGCTAGTGGTTTGGAGCAGGATAATTCACCCCTCCACTTT.